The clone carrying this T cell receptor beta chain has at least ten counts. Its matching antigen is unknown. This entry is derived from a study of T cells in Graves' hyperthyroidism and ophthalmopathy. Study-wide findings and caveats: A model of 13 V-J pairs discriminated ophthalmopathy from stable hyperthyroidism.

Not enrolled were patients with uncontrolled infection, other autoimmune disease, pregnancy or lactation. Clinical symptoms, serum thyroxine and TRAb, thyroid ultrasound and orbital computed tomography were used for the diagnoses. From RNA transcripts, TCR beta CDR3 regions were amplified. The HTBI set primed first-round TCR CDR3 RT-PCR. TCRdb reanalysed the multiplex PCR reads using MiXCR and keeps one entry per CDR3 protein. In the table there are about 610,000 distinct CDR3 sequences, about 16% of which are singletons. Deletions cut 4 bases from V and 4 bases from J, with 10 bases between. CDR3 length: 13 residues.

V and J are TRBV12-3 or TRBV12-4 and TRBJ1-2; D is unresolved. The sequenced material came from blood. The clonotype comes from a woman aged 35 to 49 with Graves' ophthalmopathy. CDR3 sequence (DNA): TGTGCCAGCAGTTCGGGGTTGAGCTATGGCTACACCTTC. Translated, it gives CASSSGLSYGYTF.